Below, one T cell receptor beta chain is given with its context. This sample stems from a study of blood T cell repertoires in COVID-19. Looked up from germline, CDR1 is SGHNT and CDR2 is YYREEE (reference sequence). The CDR3 is 14 residues long. Trimming at V came to 4 bases and at J to 4 bases, leaving 7 bases not matched to a gene. Clones were sequenced by immunoSEQ multiplex PCR, and TCRdb holds only the in-frame ones, with some missing. The sample contains under 350,000 clones, around 86% of which appear only once. The chain combines TRBV5-4 with TRBJ2-7; the match to TRBD2 covers 8 bases. Material: PBMCs or T cells enriched from blood (not recorded which). The receptor comes from a man aged 25-45 years who had recovered from COVID-19. Here the CDR3 reads CASSAGTSRYEQYF. The CDR3 DNA sequence: TGTGCCAGCAGCGCCGGGACTAGTAGGTACGAGCAGTACTTC.